This T cell receptor beta chain was retrieved from a study of blood T cells in healthy people across ages. Findings of the study overall: Comparison with aged donors showed that long-lived donors had more naive CD4+ cells and higher diversity. Possibly, changes in expanded clonotypes were confounded because donor CMV status was unknown.

This clonotype was found once. Its specificity is unknown. This CDR3 contains 16 residues. Germline loops: CDR1 SEHNR, CDR2 FQNEAQ (reference sequence). The trim removed 5 bases at V and 2 bases at J, leaving 11 bases unmatched. A second about 6 to 12 cycle PCR used barcoded and J-beta primers. TCRdb reanalysed the 5' RACE reads using MiXCR and keeps one entry per CDR3 protein. The sample lists roughly 800,000 distinct CDR3 sequences, roughly 60% occurring once. The authors isolated at least 6 million PBMCs per sample. This chain uses TRBV7-9 with TRBJ2-5; 7 bases fit TRBD2. Input material: blood. This clonotype was sampled from a man aged 25-45 years in good health. In DNA, the CDR3 is TGTGCCAGCAGCCCCCCCCAAGCGGGACCGCAAGAGACCCAGTACTTC. Protein product: CASSPPQAGPQETQYF. Full variable domain (missing parts from reference TRBV7-9 and TRBJ2-5): DTGVSQNPRHKITKRGQNVTFRCDPISEHNRLYWYRQTLGQGPEFLTYFQNEAQLEKSRLLSDRFSAERPKGSFSTLEIQRTEQGDSAMYLCASSPPQAGPQETQYFGPGTRLLVL.